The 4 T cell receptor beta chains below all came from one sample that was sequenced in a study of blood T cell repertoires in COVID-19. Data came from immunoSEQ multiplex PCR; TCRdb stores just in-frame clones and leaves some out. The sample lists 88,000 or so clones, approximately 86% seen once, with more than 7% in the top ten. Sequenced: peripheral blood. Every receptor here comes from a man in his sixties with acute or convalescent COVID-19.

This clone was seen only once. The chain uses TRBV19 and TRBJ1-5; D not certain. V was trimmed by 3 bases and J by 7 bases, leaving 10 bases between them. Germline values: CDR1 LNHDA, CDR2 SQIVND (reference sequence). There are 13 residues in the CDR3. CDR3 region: CASSIAGKQPQHF. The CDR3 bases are TGTGCCAGTAGTATTGCGGGGAAGCAGCCCCAGCATTTT.

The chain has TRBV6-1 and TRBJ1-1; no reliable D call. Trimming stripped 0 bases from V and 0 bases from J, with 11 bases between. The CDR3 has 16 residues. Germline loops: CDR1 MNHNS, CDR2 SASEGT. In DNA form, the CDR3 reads TGTGCCAGCAGTGAAGCGGGAGGGCGGTTGAACACTGAAGCTTTCTTT. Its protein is CASSEAGGRLNTEAFF.

CDR3 coding DNA: TGTGCCAGCAGCCCGGACTGGTCCTCTGGAAACACCATATATTTT. The encoded protein is CASSPDWSSGNTIYF. The chain has TRBV9 and TRBJ1-3; D call uncertain. V was clipped by 4 bases and J by 0 bases, with 11 bases between them. This CDR3 has 15 residues. The germline gives CDR1 SGDLS, CDR2 YYNGEE.

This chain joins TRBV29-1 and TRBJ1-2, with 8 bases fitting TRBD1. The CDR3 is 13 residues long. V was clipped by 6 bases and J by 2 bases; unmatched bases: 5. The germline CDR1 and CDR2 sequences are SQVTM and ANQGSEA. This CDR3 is CSVVQGVNYGYTF. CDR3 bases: TGCAGCGTCGTACAGGGGGTGAACTATGGCTACACCTTC.